The 26 T cell receptor beta chains presented below share a single source sample, sequenced in a study of shared clonotypes between healthy human individuals. This table comes from immunoSEQ multiplex PCR, and its TCRdb copy is limited to in-frame clones, with some not included. The sample records about half a million clones, roughly 85% being singletons. Sequenced sample: PBMCs. These receptor sequences come from a woman aged 40 to 50 in good health. Some clones in this sample may be carry-over from other donors' samples.

This clone was observed a few times. CDR3 in amino acids: CASSTGPNQPQHF. The CDR3 DNA follows: TGTGCCAGCAGTACAGGGCCCAATCAGCCCCAGCATTTT. J is TRBJ1-5 and V is TRBV6-4, with a possible D match to TRBD1 (6 bases). Germline values: CDR1 MRHNA, CDR2 SNTAGT. V dropped 5 bases and J dropped 3 bases, with 8 bases sitting between them. This CDR3 region has 13 residues.

This rearrangement joins TRBV7-2 to TRBJ2-7; D gene ambiguous. This CDR3 is built from 12 residues. Trimming removed 3 bases at V and 6 bases at J, with 9 bases between. From germline, CDR1 is SGHTA and CDR2 FQGNSA. CDR3 amino acids: CASSFRSREQYF. DNA for the CDR3: TGTGCCAGCAGCTTCAGGTCCCGCGAGCAGTACTTC.

The chain is built from TRBV6-1 and TRBJ1-5; D gene uncertain. Trimming shortened V by 11 bases and J by 9 bases, and 20 bases separated the two germline ends. From germline, CDR1 is MNHNS and CDR2 SASEGT. This CDR3 is 13 amino acids long. CDR3 sequence (DNA): TGTGCCGTCCATCTGGCGGGCGTCTGGCCCCAGCATTTT. It specifies CAVHLAGVWPQHF.

This clone was seen a few times. The chain employs TRBV2 and TRBJ1-5; D remains ambiguous. With 6 bases removed from V and 5 bases from J, the gap between germline ends came to 11 bases. The CDR3 spans 13 residues. CDR1 is SNHLY and CDR2 is FYNNEI in the germline V gene. CDR3 in DNA: TGTGCCAGCAGGGCTTATATGGATCAGCCCCAGCATTTT. The encoded protein is CASRAYMDQPQHF.

The chain uses TRBV2 and TRBJ1-4, with 7 bases fitting TRBD1. The length of the CDR3 is 14 residues. Germline CDR1 SNHLY, CDR2 FYNNEI. The junction had 8 bases not matched to a gene; V was cut back by 7 bases and J by 6 bases. The CDR3 sequence is CASTGQAVDEKLFF. CDR3 sequence (DNA): TGTGCCAGCACCGGACAGGCGGTGGATGAAAAACTGTTTTTT.

The V gene is TRBV5-8, the J gene TRBJ1-2, with TRBD1 identical over 9 bases. Losses at the gene ends were 3 bases for V and 3 bases for J; bases not matched to a gene: 6. CDR3 size: 15 residues. Germline CDR1 reads SGHTS; CDR2 reads YDEGEE. CDR3 coding DNA: TGTGCCAGCAGCTGGGGGACAGGGTGGGACTATGGCTACACCTTC. This encodes CASSWGTGWDYGYTF.

The V and J genes are TRBV5-1 and TRBJ2-3, with TRBD2 matching over 8 bases. The CDR3 spans 15 residues. The V segment lost 2 bases and the J segment 6 bases; nucleotides outside the gene matches: 8. CDR1 is SGHRS and CDR2 is YFSETQ in the germline V gene. CDR3 amino acids: CASSLAAGVGDTQYF. CDR3 bases: TGCGCCAGCAGCTTAGCAGCGGGAGTGGGGGATACGCAGTATTTT.

This clone was observed once. This chain connects TRBV4-1 to TRBJ1-5; no clear D. This CDR3 contains 13 residues. Germline CDR1 reads MGHRA; CDR2 reads YSYEKL. V was cut by 3 bases and J by 6 bases, with 9 bases left in between. The CDR3 is CASSQAGSQPQHF. In DNA, the CDR3 is TGCGCCAGCAGCCAGGCCGGTAGTCAGCCCCAGCATTTT.

V and J are TRBV5-6 and TRBJ1-1, with 8 bases identical to TRBD1. J was trimmed by 4 bases and V by 1 base; bases with no gene match: 6. The CDR3 is 15 amino acids. CDR1 is SGHDT, CDR2 YYEEEE, per germline. The CDR3 is CASSLYFTGGTEAFF. The DNA for the CDR3 is TGTGCCAGCAGCTTGTATTTCACAGGGGGCACTGAAGCTTTCTTT.

V and J are TRBV30 and TRBJ1-3, with unresolved D. The germline gives CDR1 GTSNPN, CDR2 SVGIG (reference sequence). V lost 1 base and J 0 bases, leaving 7 bases between the germline ends. This CDR3 contains 14 residues. The CDR3 spells CAWSGSFSGNTIYF. The CDR3 region has the DNA TGTGCCTGGAGTGGGTCTTTCTCTGGAAACACCATATATTTT. Full variable domain (remainder filled in from reference TRBV30 and TRBJ1-3): SQTIHQWPATLVQPVGSPLSLECTVEGTSNPNLYWYRQAAGRGLQLLFYSVGIGQISSEVPQNLSASRPQDRQFILSSKKLLLSDSGFYLCAWSGSFSGNTIYFGEGSWLTVV.

This sequence joins TRBV11-2 and TRBJ2-7; D assignment may be TRBD1 or TRBD2 (5 bases each). CDR3 length equals 15 residues. V lost 3 bases and J lost 3, with 15 bases in between. CDR1 is SGHAT and CDR2 is FQNNGV in the germline V gene. The CDR3 protein is CASSLRDGMIYEQYF. CDR3 nucleotides: TGTGCCAGCAGCTTGAGGGACGGAATGATCTACGAGCAGTACTTC.

The chain employs TRBV5-5 and TRBJ1-2; no clear D gene. V was clipped by 3 bases and J by 6 bases, with 15 bases between them. This CDR3 spans 14 amino acids. Germline CDR1 is SGHKS and CDR2 is YYEKEE (reference sequence). CDR3 sequence: CASSSLPGVDGYTF. In DNA form, the CDR3 reads TGTGCCAGCAGCTCCCTGCCAGGCGTTGATGGCTACACCTTC.

V and J are TRBV5-1 and TRBJ2-3; perhaps TRBD2 as D (5 bases). The V gene lost 0 bases and the J gene lost 4 bases, with 15 bases spanning the gap. Germline CDR1 and CDR2: SGHRS and YFSETQ. The CDR3 extends over 16 amino acids. The CDR3 DNA reads as TGCGCCAGCAGCTTGGTGGTGGGAGAGTGGGCAGATACGCAGTATTTT. It encodes CASSLVVGEWADTQYF.

V gene TRBV7-9 combines with J gene TRBJ2-1; D might be TRBD1 (6 bases). CDR3 size: 14 residues. Per germline, CDR1 SEHNR and CDR2 FQNEAQ (reference sequence). Trimming cost V 5 bases and J 7 bases, with 15 bases left between them. The DNA for the CDR3 is TGTGCCAGCAGCCGCGAGGGGGAGTGGAATGAGCAGTTCTTC. Translation gives CASSREGEWNEQFF. The variable domain in full, completed from reference TRBV7-9 and TRBJ2-1, reads DTGVSQNPRHKITKRGQNVTFRCDPISEHNRLYWYRQTLGQGPEFLTYFQNEAQLEKSRLLSDRFSAERPKGSFSTLEIQRTEQGDSAMYLCASSREGEWNEQFFGPGTRLTVL.

The chain uses TRBV6-4 and TRBJ2-1; D possibly corresponds to TRBD2 (5 bases). V lost 0 bases and J lost 8, with 14 bases in between. In germline, CDR1 is MRHNA, CDR2 SNTAGT. CDR3 length: 15 residues. This CDR3 is CASSDSGEAGDEQFF. The CDR3 DNA sequence: TGTGCCAGCAGTGACTCGGGAGAAGCCGGAGATGAGCAGTTCTTC.

The J gene is TRBJ2-7, the V gene TRBV7-9, with D possibly matching TRBD2 (5 bases). The CDR3 spans 14 residues. Trimming left V 5 bases short and J 1 base short, with 12 bases between. Germline lookup yields CDR1 SEHNR and CDR2 FQNEAQ (reference sequence). The DNA for the CDR3 is TGTGCCAGCAGCAAAAGGACGGGGTCCTACGAGCAGTACTTC. Its translation: CASSKRTGSYEQYF.

The chain joins TRBV19 to TRBJ2-5; D gene unclear. V was pared by 3 bases and J by 3 bases, with 11 bases between. In germline, CDR1 is LNHDA, CDR2 SQIVND (reference sequence). The CDR3 has 14 residues. CDR3: CASSISGGKETQYF. The CDR3 nucleotides are TGTGCCAGTAGTATTTCAGGCGGAAAAGAGACCCAGTACTTC. The full variable domain, with the rest looked up from reference TRBV19 and TRBJ2-5, is DGGITQSPKYLFRKEGQNVTLSCEQNLNHDAMYWYRQDPGQGLRLIYYSQIVNDFQKGDIAEGYSVSREKKESFPLTVTSAQKNPTAFYLCASSISGGKETQYFGPGTRLLVL.

CDR3 nucleotides: TGCAGCGTTGAAGATCCTGGGGGAGGGTACGAGCAGTACTTC. This translates into CSVEDPGGGYEQYF. The chain carries TRBV29-1 and TRBJ2-7; 7 nucleotides line up with TRBD2. The ends lost 0 bases at V and 4 bases at J; junction bases unmatched: 6. This CDR3 has 14 residues. Germline V gives CDR1 SQVTM, CDR2 ANQGSEA.

The chain carries TRBV28 and TRBJ1-1; D unresolved. This CDR3 region has 14 residues. Germline CDR1 MDHEN, CDR2 SYDVKM. V gave up 7 bases and J gave up 4 bases, with 16 bases separating them. This CDR3 reads CASNRRRVGTEAFF. Written as DNA, the CDR3 is TGTGCCAGCAATCGGCGGAGGGTTGGCACTGAAGCTTTCTTT.

The rearrangement joins TRBV29-1 to TRBJ2-7, with D possibly called TRBD1 or TRBD2 (5 bases each). The germline gives CDR1 SQVTM, CDR2 ANQGSEA. The CDR3 is 13 residues long. Trimming stripped 4 bases from V and 0 bases from J, with 10 bases between. CDR3 loop: CSVGGVYSYEQYF. The CDR3 coding sequence is TGCAGCGTTGGAGGGGTCTACTCCTACGAGCAGTACTTC.

This chain uses TRBV10-3 with TRBJ2-1; 10 bases agree with TRBD2. The CDR3 extends over 14 amino acids. V trimming: 7 bases; J trimming: 7 bases; junction bases outside the gene matches: 7. Per the germline V gene, CDR1 is ENHRY and CDR2 is SYGVKD. In DNA form, the CDR3 reads TGTGCCATCACCCCGGGACTAGCGCGGAATGAGCAGTTCTTC. Its translation is CAITPGLARNEQFF.

The V and J genes are TRBV7-6 and TRBJ2-6; D is perhaps TRBD1 (6 bases). The CDR3 runs 15 residues. The V end was cut by 5 bases, the J end by 4 bases, with 12 bases between. CDR1 SGHVS and CDR2 FNYEAQ come from the germline V gene. The CDR3 reads CASSQNRAGANVLTF. The CDR3 DNA follows: TGTGCCAGCAGCCAGAACAGGGCCGGGGCCAACGTCCTGACTTTC.

This clone was seen at least ten times. J is TRBJ2-1 and V is TRBV10-1, with no clear D. Germline V gives CDR1 WNHNN, CDR2 SYGVQD (reference sequence). Trimming cost V 3 bases and J 5 bases, with 8 bases left between them. The CDR3 loop spans 13 amino acids. The CDR3 sequence: CASSDRGNNEQFF. CDR3 sequence (DNA): TGCGCCAGCAGTGATAGAGGCAACAATGAGCAGTTCTTC.

This chain uses TRBV30 with TRBJ2-7, with a possible D match to TRBD1 (7 bases). The CDR3 extends over 15 amino acids. The V and J ends lost 0 bases and 2 bases respectively, with 14 bases between them. The germline V gene has CDR1 GTSNPN and CDR2 SVGIG (reference sequence). CDR3 nucleotide sequence: TGTGCCTGGAGTGTACGGTCCAGGGGGGCCTACGAGCAGTACTTC. As protein: CAWSVRSRGAYEQYF. Together with reference TRBV30 and TRBJ2-7, the CDR3 gives the full variable domain: SQTIHQWPATLVQPVGSPLSLECTVEGTSNPNLYWYRQAAGRGLQLLFYSVGIGQISSEVPQNLSASRPQDRQFILSSKKLLLSDSGFYLCAWSVRSRGAYEQYFGPGTRLTVT.

The J gene is TRBJ1-5, the V gene TRBV13; D is possibly TRBD1 (6 bases). The CDR3 length is 13 residues. V shed 8 bases and J shed 0 bases, with 8 bases lying between them. Germline V gives CDR1 PRHDT, CDR2 FYEKMQ (reference sequence). The chain's CDR3 is CASGTLSNQPQHF. In DNA, the CDR3 is TGTGCCAGCGGGACACTTAGCAATCAGCCCCAGCATTTT.

This chain joins TRBV28 and TRBJ2-2; 7 bases match TRBD1. The ends lost 4 bases at V and 2 bases at J; junction bases unmatched: 10. This CDR3 contains 17 residues. Per the germline V gene, CDR1 is MDHEN and CDR2 is SYDVKM. The CDR3 sequence is CASSSPRDRTNTGELFF. The CDR3 DNA is TGTGCCAGCAGTTCCCCCCGGGACAGAACCAACACCGGGGAGCTGTTTTTT.